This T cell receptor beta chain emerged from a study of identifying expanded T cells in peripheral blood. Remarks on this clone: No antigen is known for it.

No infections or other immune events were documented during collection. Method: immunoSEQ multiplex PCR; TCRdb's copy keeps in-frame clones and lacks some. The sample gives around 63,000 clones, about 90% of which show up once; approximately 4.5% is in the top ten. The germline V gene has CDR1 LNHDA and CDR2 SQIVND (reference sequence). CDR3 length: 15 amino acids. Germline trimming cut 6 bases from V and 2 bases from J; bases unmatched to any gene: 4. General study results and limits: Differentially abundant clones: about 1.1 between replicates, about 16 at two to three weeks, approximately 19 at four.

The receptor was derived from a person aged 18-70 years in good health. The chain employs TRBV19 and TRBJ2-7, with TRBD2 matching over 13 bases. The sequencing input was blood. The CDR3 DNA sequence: TGTGCCAGTAGACGCGGACTAGCGGGAGCCTACGAGCAGTACTTC. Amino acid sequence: CASRRGLAGAYEQYF.